This is a list of T cell receptor beta chains from one sample in a study of T cell responses to AZD1222 COVID-19 vaccine. Clones were sequenced by immunoSEQ multiplex PCR, and TCRdb holds only the in-frame ones, with some missing. Of around 140,000 clones in the sample, around 91% were seen once. The sequences come from peripheral blood, collected 28 days after the second AZD1222 dose. All receptors come from an adult who received the AZD1222 COVID-19 vaccine. The CDR3 runs from the conserved cysteine through the conserved F or W. The D gene is left open where the match is weak. Clone size is not always given. Where it is, it says once, few, many or a class for expanded clones.

CDR3 DNA: TGTGCCTGGAGAGAGGGAAACTACGAGCAGTACTTC
CDR3 protein: CAWREGNYEQYF
J gene: TRBJ2-7
V gene: TRBV30
D gene: NA
clone size: NA

CDR3 DNA: TGTGCCAGCAGCTTAGTGGGACTCCAGGCCGGGGAGCTGTTTTTT
CDR3 protein: CASSLVGLQAGELFF
J gene: TRBJ2-2
V gene: TRBV7-9
D gene: NA
clone size: NA

CDR3 DNA: TGTGCCTGGAGTGTACAGAGGGGGGGAGTCGCTTTCTTT
CDR3 protein: CAWSVQRGGVAFF
J gene: TRBJ1-1
V gene: TRBV30
D gene: NA
clone size: NA

CDR3 DNA: TGTGCCATCAGGACAGGCGACTATGGCTACACCTTC
CDR3 protein: CAIRTGDYGYTF
J gene: TRBJ1-2
V gene: TRBV10-3
D gene: NA
clone size: NA

CDR3 DNA: TGTGCCACCAGCGTCCTAGCGGACCAAGAGACCCAGTACTTC
CDR3 protein: CATSVLADQETQYF
J gene: TRBJ2-5
V gene: TRBV15
D gene: TRBD2
clone size: NA

CDR3 DNA: TGTGCCAGCAGCCGCGCCGACGGAAACAATGAGCAGTTCTTC
CDR3 protein: CASSRADGNNEQFF
J gene: TRBJ2-1
V gene: TRBV3-1/TRBV3-2
D gene: NA
clone size: NA

CDR3 DNA: TGTGCCAGCGGGCCCCGCGAAGGCGTGGAAACCGGGGAGCTGTTTTTT
CDR3 protein: CASGPREGVETGELFF
J gene: TRBJ2-2
V gene: TRBV4-2
D gene: NA
clone size: NA

CDR3 DNA: TGCAGCGTTAGCGTATCCACAGCTAGCAATCAGCCCCAGCATTTT
CDR3 protein: CSVSVSTASNQPQHF
J gene: TRBJ1-5
V gene: TRBV29-1
D gene: NA
clone size: NA

CDR3 DNA: TGTGCCATCAGACCTTCAACGGGCCTCCCTGATACGCAGTATTTT
CDR3 protein: CAIRPSTGLPDTQYF
J gene: TRBJ2-3
V gene: TRBV10-3
D gene: NA
clone size: NA

CDR3 DNA: TGTGCCAGCAGCCAAGATAGCGGAGGTTACTACGAGCAGTACTTC
CDR3 protein: CASSQDSGGYYEQYF
J gene: TRBJ2-7
V gene: TRBV14
D gene: NA
clone size: NA

CDR3 DNA: TGTGCCAGCAGCGTCGGGGGGCCCTACAATGAGCAGTTCTTC
CDR3 protein: CASSVGGPYNEQFF
J gene: TRBJ2-1
V gene: TRBV9
D gene: NA
clone size: NA

CDR3 DNA: TGCGCCAGCAGCTTGGCCATAGCGGGAGGGGGTAGTGAGCAGTTCTTC
CDR3 protein: CASSLAIAGGGSEQFF
J gene: TRBJ2-1
V gene: TRBV5-1
D gene: TRBD2
clone size: NA

CDR3 DNA: TGTGCCAGCAGCCGGGTAGGCTCCTACAATGAGCAGTTCTTC
CDR3 protein: CASSRVGSYNEQFF
J gene: TRBJ2-1
V gene: TRBV6-2/TRBV6-3
D gene: NA
clone size: NA

CDR3 DNA: TGTGCCAGCAGCGGCGCGATGACTAGCGGAACAAATGAGCAGTTCTTC
CDR3 protein: CASSGAMTSGTNEQFF
J gene: TRBJ2-1
V gene: TRBV9
D gene: TRBD2
clone size: NA

CDR3 DNA: TGTGCCAGTAGTACCGCTGGGGCGGAAACCCAGGAGCAGTACTTC
CDR3 protein: CASSTAGAETQEQYF
J gene: TRBJ2-7
V gene: TRBV19
D gene: NA
clone size: NA

CDR3 DNA: TGTGCCAGCAGCAATCGGGTGAACACTGAAGCTTTCTTT
CDR3 protein: CASSNRVNTEAFF
J gene: TRBJ1-1
V gene: TRBV7-6
D gene: NA
clone size: NA

CDR3 DNA: TGTGCCAGCAGGGGAGGTGGTAACTATGGCTACACCTTC
CDR3 protein: CASRGGGNYGYTF
J gene: TRBJ1-2
V gene: TRBV27
D gene: NA
clone size: NA

CDR3 DNA: TGTGCCAGCTCTGGACAGGCAGGGAAGGGCAATCAGCCCCAGCATTTT
CDR3 protein: CASSGQAGKGNQPQHF
J gene: TRBJ1-5
V gene: TRBV18
D gene: TRBD1
clone size: once

CDR3 DNA: TGTGCCAGCAGGAACACTGGGGCCAACGTCCTGACTTTC
CDR3 protein: CASRNTGANVLTF
J gene: TRBJ2-6
V gene: TRBV25-1
D gene: NA
clone size: NA

CDR3 DNA: TGTGCCAGCAGTTTATCAGGGTGGGGTGGCTACACCTTC
CDR3 protein: CASSLSGWGGYTF
J gene: TRBJ1-2
V gene: TRBV27
D gene: NA
clone size: few

CDR3 DNA: TGTGCCAGCAGTCGGGACAGGGGGAATCAGCCCCAGCATTTT
CDR3 protein: CASSRDRGNQPQHF
J gene: TRBJ1-5
V gene: TRBV6-5
D gene: TRBD1
clone size: NA

CDR3 DNA: TGTGCCAGCAGTTTATCGGAGACAGGGAACACTGAAGCTTTCTTT
CDR3 protein: CASSLSETGNTEAFF
J gene: TRBJ1-1
V gene: TRBV27
D gene: NA
clone size: NA

CDR3 DNA: TGCGGAACTCAGACAGGGGCAGGTGAAAAACTGTTTTTT
CDR3 protein: CGTQTGAGEKLFF
J gene: TRBJ1-4
V gene: TRBV29-1
D gene: TRBD1
clone size: NA

CDR3 DNA: TGTGCCAGCAGTCCTAGGGACAGGGATGGAGGCTACACCTTC
CDR3 protein: CASSPRDRDGGYTF
J gene: TRBJ1-2
V gene: TRBV28
D gene: TRBD1
clone size: NA

CDR3 DNA: TGCGCCAGCAGCTTGGGGGGACGGGACTATGGCTACACCTTC
CDR3 protein: CASSLGGRDYGYTF
J gene: TRBJ1-2
V gene: TRBV5-1
D gene: NA
clone size: NA

CDR3 DNA: TGTGCCAGCAGCCCCCAGGGGAGCAATCAGCCCCAGCATTTT
CDR3 protein: CASSPQGSNQPQHF
J gene: TRBJ1-5
V gene: TRBV7-2
D gene: NA
clone size: NA

CDR3 DNA: TGTGCCAGTGCCGGCGGGGAGACCCAGTACTTC
CDR3 protein: CASAGGETQYF
J gene: TRBJ2-5
V gene: TRBV19
D gene: NA
clone size: NA

CDR3 DNA: TGTGCCAGCAGCCAAGGCTTCGGACAGGGGAATCAGCCCCAGCATTTT
CDR3 protein: CASSQGFGQGNQPQHF
J gene: TRBJ1-5
V gene: TRBV5-6
D gene: TRBD1
clone size: NA

CDR3 DNA: TGTGCCATCAGTGAAATTAGGAGGGGCAATGAGCAGTTCTTC
CDR3 protein: CAISEIRRGNEQFF
J gene: TRBJ2-1
V gene: TRBV10-3
D gene: NA
clone size: NA

CDR3 DNA: TGTGCCAGCAGTGAATGGACAGTTGATAATTCACCCCTCCACTTT
CDR3 protein: CASSEWTVDNSPLHF
J gene: TRBJ1-6
V gene: TRBV2
D gene: NA
clone size: NA

CDR3 DNA: TGTGCCAGCAGCTTAGCGAAGGTAGCGGGAGGGAATGAGCAGTTCTTC
CDR3 protein: CASSLAKVAGGNEQFF
J gene: TRBJ2-1
V gene: TRBV7-2
D gene: TRBD2
clone size: NA

CDR3 DNA: TGTGCCAGCAGTTACTCGGGACAGGGGGCATACATTCAGTACTTC
CDR3 protein: CASSYSGQGAYIQYF
J gene: TRBJ2-4
V gene: TRBV6-2/TRBV6-3
D gene: TRBD1
clone size: NA

CDR3 DNA: TGTGCCAGCAGTCACAGGGGGCTGCGGACCGGGGAGCTGTTTTTT
CDR3 protein: CASSHRGLRTGELFF
J gene: TRBJ2-2
V gene: TRBV28
D gene: TRBD1
clone size: NA

CDR3 DNA: TGTGCCAGCAGCCTCCTGCTGGGTTGGGGCACAGATACGCAGTATTTT
CDR3 protein: CASSLLLGWGTDTQYF
J gene: TRBJ2-3
V gene: TRBV7-9
D gene: NA
clone size: NA

CDR3 DNA: TGTGCCACCAGCAGAGGCGGAATCACAGATACGCAGTATTTT
CDR3 protein: CATSRGGITDTQYF
J gene: TRBJ2-3
V gene: TRBV15
D gene: NA
clone size: NA

CDR3 DNA: TGTGCCAGCAGCGGCAATCAGCCCCAGCATTTT
CDR3 protein: CASSGNQPQHF
J gene: TRBJ1-5
V gene: TRBV6-6
D gene: NA
clone size: NA

CDR3 DNA: TGTGCCAGCAGCCTTCACAGGGGGGACACTGAAGCTTTCTTT
CDR3 protein: CASSLHRGDTEAFF
J gene: TRBJ1-1
V gene: TRBV4-2
D gene: TRBD1
clone size: NA

CDR3 DNA: TGCGCCAGCAGCCAAGATCCGGGGGAGACCCAGTACTTC
CDR3 protein: CASSQDPGETQYF
J gene: TRBJ2-5
V gene: TRBV4-1
D gene: NA
clone size: NA

CDR3 DNA: TGTGCCACCAGCAGAGGCAGGGTCTATGAGCAGTTCTTC
CDR3 protein: CATSRGRVYEQFF
J gene: TRBJ2-1
V gene: TRBV15
D gene: NA
clone size: NA